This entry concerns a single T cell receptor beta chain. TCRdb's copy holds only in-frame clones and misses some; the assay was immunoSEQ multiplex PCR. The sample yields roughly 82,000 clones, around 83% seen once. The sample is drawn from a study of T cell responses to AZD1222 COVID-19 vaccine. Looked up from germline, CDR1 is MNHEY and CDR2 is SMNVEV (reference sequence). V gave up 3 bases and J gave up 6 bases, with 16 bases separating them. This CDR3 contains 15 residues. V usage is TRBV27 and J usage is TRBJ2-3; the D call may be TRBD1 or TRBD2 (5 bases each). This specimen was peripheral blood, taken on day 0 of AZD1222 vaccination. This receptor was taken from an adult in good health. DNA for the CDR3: TGTGCCAGCAGTTTCAGATGGGGGATTACGGATACGCAGTATTTT. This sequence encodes CASSFRWGITDTQYF.